Below are 11 T cell receptor beta chains sequenced from a single sample in a study of blood T cells in healthy people across ages. A second roughly 6 to 12 cycle PCR used barcoded and J-beta primers. TCRdb redid the calling of the 5' RACE reads with MiXCR, one entry per CDR3 protein. Of around 970,000 distinct CDR3 sequences detected, 51% appear once; the ten largest clones hold 20% to 25%. Sample: blood. The receptors derive from a woman in her sixties in good health.

This clonotype was seen a few times. The chain has TRBV10-3 and TRBJ1-1, with D maybe TRBD1 (6 bases). The V gene's germline CDR1 is ENHRY and CDR2 SYGVKD. The V and J ends lost 3 bases and 0 bases respectively, with 20 bases between them. The CDR3 contains 18 residues. The CDR3 region is CAISDPGGQAPLNTEAFF. DNA for the CDR3: TGTGCCATCAGTGACCCCGGGGGCCAGGCCCCCTTGAACACTGAAGCTTTCTTT.

This chain joins TRBV27 and TRBJ2-7; D possibly matches TRBD1 or TRBD2 (5 bases each). CDR1 and CDR2 from the germline V gene are MNHEY and SMNVEV (reference sequence). This CDR3 comprises 13 residues. Trimming cost V 6 bases and J 2 bases, with 11 bases left between them. This chain's CDR3 is CASRPGPPYEQYF. CDR3 sequence (DNA): TGTGCCAGCAGACCGGGACCTCCCTACGAGCAGTACTTC.

This clonotype occurred a few times. The genes are TRBV20-1 and TRBJ2-3; D uncertain. CDR1 and CDR2 (germline): DFQATT, SNEGSKA (reference sequence). V lost 8 bases, J lost 2 bases, and 14 bases lay in between. This CDR3 has 13 amino acids. In DNA, the CDR3 is TGCAGTTCCTACGCCCTACCCACAGATACGCAGTATTTT. This translates into CSSYALPTDTQYF.

This clonotype was detected only a few times. The rearrangement joins TRBV4-2 to TRBJ2-7, with TRBD2 matching over 11 bases. In germline, CDR1 is LGHNA, CDR2 YNFKEQ. The V and J ends lost 0 bases and 1 base, in that order; junction bases with no gene match: 5. The CDR3 is 17 residues long. The CDR3 loop reads CASSQELAGEASYEQYF. CDR3 nucleotides: TGTGCCAGCAGCCAAGAACTAGCGGGAGAGGCGTCCTACGAGCAGTACTTC.

In this sample, this clonotype turned up a few times. The chain uses TRBV7-2 and TRBJ1-1; unclear D gene. Germline lookup yields CDR1 SGHTA and CDR2 FQGNSA. V was pared by 5 bases and J by 5 bases, with 12 bases between. The CDR3 has 13 amino acids. The CDR3, as DNA: TGTGCCAGCAGCCCTTACATAGTTACTGAAGCTTTCTTT. Translated, it gives CASSPYIVTEAFF.

This clonotype was observed a handful of times. The chain combines TRBV6-5 with TRBJ2-5; TRBD2 matches 9 bases. J lost 4 bases, V lost 2 bases, and 2 bases had no gene match. Germline CDR1 is MNHEY and CDR2 is SVGAGI. The CDR3 is made up of 14 amino acids. Here the CDR3 reads CASSYGGGVETQYF. The CDR3 bases are TGTGCCAGCAGTTACGGCGGGGGGGTAGAGACCCAGTACTTC.

The chain joins TRBV20-1 to TRBJ1-1; TRBD1 matches 7 bases. The V gene's germline CDR1 is DFQATT and CDR2 SNEGSKA (reference sequence). The CDR3 is made up of 14 amino acids. V lost 5 bases and J lost 3; bases outside the gene matches: 9. The CDR3 here is CSAEPQGRDTEAFF. The CDR3 nucleotides are TGCAGTGCTGAACCACAGGGGAGGGACACTGAAGCTTTCTTT.

This clonotype was seen a handful of times. The chain is built from TRBV5-5 and TRBJ2-1; D might be TRBD1 or TRBD2, each matching 6 bases. CDR3 length equals 19 residues. Germline CDR1 reads SGHKS; CDR2 reads YYEKEE (reference sequence). The V end was cut by 0 bases, the J end by 5 bases, with 24 bases between. CDR3 sequence (DNA): TGTGCCAGCAGCTTGGCTATTGGTCCAGGGGACTCTTCCAACAATGAGCAGTTCTTC. It specifies CASSLAIGPGDSSNNEQFF.

This rearrangement joins TRBV12-3 or TRBV12-4 to TRBJ2-1; 11 nucleotides line up with TRBD1. The CDR3 consists of 15 residues. Unmatched junction bases numbered 8, after V lost 9 bases and J lost 4 bases. The CDR3 sequence: CASTAGQGAYNEQFF. DNA for the CDR3: TGTGCCAGTACCGCTGGACAGGGGGCATACAATGAGCAGTTCTTC.

The chain is built from TRBV12-3 or TRBV12-4 and TRBJ2-1; 9 bases are a match to TRBD1. The J segment lost 1 base and the V segment lost 5 bases, leaving 18 bases of the junction unmatched. The CDR3 is 20 amino acids. The CDR3 nucleotides read TGTGCCAGCAGTGCCTCTCCCTGGGGGACAGGGCCACTTTCCTACAATGAGCAGTTCTTC. Protein product: CASSASPWGTGPLSYNEQFF.

This clonotype was observed a single time. This sequence joins TRBV20-1 and TRBJ2-1; 7 bases are a match to TRBD2. With the DNA end fitting TRBJ2-7 better, the J assignment may be wrong. CDR3 length equals 14 residues. Germline values: CDR1 DFQATT, CDR2 SNEGSKA (reference sequence). The CDR3 region has the DNA TGCAGTGCTGCGGGTGGGACTATCTACAATGAGCAGTACTTC. It codes for CSAAGGTIYNEQYF.